A single sample gave rise to the 15 T cell receptor beta chains below, sequenced in a study of T cells after posttransplantation cyclophosphamide. Profiling relied on immunoSEQ multiplex PCR, and the TCRdb table lists in-frame clones only, not all of them. The data hold tens of thousands of clones, with around 91% observed a single time. Sequenced sample: PBMCs. The source of these receptors is a woman aged 45 to 65 in good health and a related stem cell transplant donor.

V is TRBV13 and J is TRBJ1-5; 8 bases match TRBD1. V shed 4 bases, J shed 5 bases, and the junction held 4 bases outside the gene matches. The germline CDR1 and CDR2 sequences are PRHDT and FYEKMQ (reference sequence). The CDR3 loop spans 14 amino acids. CDR3 protein: CASSYGQGDQPQHF. In nucleotides, the CDR3 is TGTGCCAGCAGCTACGGACAGGGCGATCAGCCCCAGCATTTT.

The V and J genes are TRBV7-8 and TRBJ2-2; possibly TRBD2 for D (5 bases). Trimming cost V 1 base and J 3 bases, with 12 bases left between them. The CDR3 is made up of 16 amino acids. CDR1 is SGHVS and CDR2 is FQNEAQ in the germline V gene. In nucleotides, the CDR3 is TGTGCCAGCAGCTTAGGATCCCTAGCCTACACCGGGGAGCTGTTTTTT. It yields the protein CASSLGSLAYTGELFF.

The genes are TRBV29-1 and TRBJ1-4, with D possibly TRBD1 on 6 matching bases. Germline CDR1 SQVTM, CDR2 ANQGSEA. This CDR3 contains 14 residues. V was pared by 2 bases and J by 5 bases, with 12 bases between. Here the CDR3 DNA reads TGCAGCGTTGAAACAGGGAGAGGGAATGAAAAACTGTTTTTT. Translated, it gives CSVETGRGNEKLFF.

V is TRBV28 and J is TRBJ2-5; 12 bases are a match to TRBD2. The last part of the DNA fits TRBJ2-7 better; the J call may be wrong. The CDR3 has 17 amino acids. Germline V lookup: CDR1 MDHEN, CDR2 SYDVKM. This CDR3 reads CASRGLAGTLSYYEQYF. The CDR3 coding sequence is TGTGCCAGCAGAGGACTAGCGGGAACCCTCTCCTACTACGAGCAGTACTTC.

The rearrangement joins TRBV4-1 to TRBJ1-5; D is ambiguous. The germline V and J ends were trimmed by 1 base and 0 bases, with 7 bases remaining between them. The length of the CDR3 is 15 residues. CDR1 and CDR2 (germline): MGHRA, YSYEKL. As DNA, the CDR3 is TGCGCCAGCAGCCAAGTTCGGGGTAGCAATCAGCCCCAGCATTTT. This translates into CASSQVRGSNQPQHF.

The chain couples TRBV6-1 to TRBJ2-3; a possible D gene is TRBD2 (7 bases). From germline, CDR1 is MNHNS and CDR2 SASEGT. V gave up 8 bases and J gave up 0 bases, with 12 bases separating them. The CDR3 extends over 14 amino acids. The CDR3 region is CASLRGGSTDTQYF. The CDR3 nucleotides are TGTGCCAGCCTGAGGGGGGGTAGCACAGATACGCAGTATTTT.

The chain links TRBV4-2 to TRBJ2-7, with 7 bases lining up with TRBD1. The CDR3 has 14 amino acids. The J segment lost 3 bases and the V segment lost 0 bases, leaving 2 bases of the junction unmatched. The germline V gene has CDR1 LGHNA and CDR2 YNFKEQ. The CDR3 nucleotides are TGTGCCAGCAGCCAAGAAAACAGGGGCTACGAGCAGTACTTC. Translation: CASSQENRGYEQYF.

The V and J genes are TRBV7-9 and TRBJ1-3; TRBD1 matches at 7 bases. This CDR3 region has 14 residues. V trimming: 5 bases; J trimming: 2 bases; junction bases outside the gene matches: 3. Germline CDR1 reads SEHNR; CDR2 reads FQNEAQ (reference sequence). The CDR3 protein is CASSPQGTGNTIYF. The DNA for the CDR3 is TGTGCCAGCAGCCCACAGGGGACTGGAAACACCATATATTTT.

The chain employs TRBV27 and TRBJ2-3, with 7 nucleotides matching TRBD2. The CDR3 runs 17 residues. In germline, CDR1 is MNHEY, CDR2 SMNVEV (reference sequence). J lost 9 bases, V lost 4 bases, and 19 bases had no gene match. CDR3 region: CASSSLADTGVGPTQYF. As DNA, the CDR3 is TGTGCCAGCAGTTCCCTAGCGGACACCGGTGTAGGACCAACGCAGTATTTT.

This clone was detected once. V usage is TRBV5-6 and J usage is TRBJ1-2; D unresolved. CDR3 length: 12 amino acids. V lost 1 base, J lost 8 bases, and 9 bases lay in between. Germline lookup yields CDR1 SGHDT and CDR2 YYEEEE. The CDR3 nucleotides are TGTGCCAGCAGCTTGAATTTCGGGGGCTACACCTTC. Amino acid sequence: CASSLNFGGYTF.

The chain has TRBV5-4 and TRBJ2-7; the match to TRBD2 covers 13 bases. The CDR3 sequence is 16 residues long. The germline V gene encodes CDR1 SGHNT and CDR2 YYREEE (reference sequence). V lost 4 bases and J lost 0; bases outside the gene matches: 4. The DNA of the CDR3 is TGTGCCAGCAGCCCCGGGACTAGCGGGAACTCCTACGAGCAGTACTTC. This translates into CASSPGTSGNSYEQYF.

This clone was observed once. The V gene is TRBV5-4, the J gene TRBJ2-5, with 14 bases fitting TRBD2. This CDR3 contains 16 residues. The trim removed 2 bases at V and 3 bases at J, leaving 3 bases unmatched. Germline V gives CDR1 SGHNT, CDR2 YYREEE (reference sequence). CDR3 region: CASSLGGLAGEETQYF. For the CDR3, the DNA is TGTGCCAGCAGCTTAGGGGGACTAGCGGGGGAAGAGACCCAGTACTTC.

J is TRBJ1-1 and V is TRBV5-1, with D maybe TRBD1 (5 bases). The germline V and J ends were trimmed by 4 bases and 4 bases, with 11 bases remaining between them. CDR3 length: 13 amino acids. CDR1 and CDR2 (germline): SGHRS, YFSETQ. The CDR3 DNA is TGCGCCAGCAGCCCAGACAGTCTCACTGAAGCTTTCTTT. It translates to CASSPDSLTEAFF.

The chain is built from TRBV18 and TRBJ2-3; 7 bases line up with TRBD2. V lost 0 bases and J lost 1; bases outside the gene matches: 4. CDR1 and CDR2 (germline): KGHSH, LQKENI. CDR3 size: 16 residues. CDR3 nucleotide sequence: TGTGCCAGCTCACCACCCGAGGGAGGGGGCACAGATACGCAGTATTTT. Encoded protein: CASSPPEGGGTDTQYF.

The chain joins TRBV27 to TRBJ1-1; D is unresolved. This CDR3 is 13 amino acids long. Trimming pared 5 bases from V and 1 base from J, leaving 8 bases between. Germline CDR1 MNHEY, CDR2 SMNVEV (reference sequence). The CDR3 loop is CASSRLRNTEAFF. The CDR3 DNA reads as TGTGCCAGCAGTCGCCTTAGGAACACTGAAGCTTTCTTT.